A selection of T cell receptor beta chains follows, all from one sample in a study of CD8 T cells in Susac syndrome. MiXCR, run by TCRdb on the immunoSEQ multiplex PCR reads, gives a single entry per CDR3 protein. The sample lists around 230,000 distinct CDR3 sequences; around 96% were seen once. Sequenced input: CD4+ T cells from PBMCs. These receptors came from a human donor with Susac syndrome. Both conserved end residues are part of each CDR3. Each record gives: D gene, clone size, V gene, J gene, CDR3 DNA, CDR3 protein. D genes are given only for firm matches. The size field is filled for only some rows; it gives once, few, many or a size class.

.,.,TRBV3-1,TRBJ1-2,TGTGCCAGCAGCCAACAGGGCGTATGGGTGGATGGCTACACCTTC,CASSQQGVWVDGYTF
TRBD2,.,TRBV5-1,TRBJ2-1,TGCGCCAGCAGTCCCACCGGGGGGACCTACAATGAGCAGTTCTTC,CASSPTGGTYNEQFF
.,.,TRBV20-1,TRBJ2-6,TGCAGTGCCACGGGTTTCTCTGGGGCCAACGTCCTGACTTTC,CSATGFSGANVLTF
TRBD1,.,TRBV20-1,TRBJ1-2,TGCAGTGCTAGGGACAGGCGTTATGGCTACACCTTC,CSARDRRYGYTF
.,.,TRBV7-3,TRBJ1-1,TGTGCCAGCAGCAGTGGGCTGAACACTGAAGCTTTCTTT,CASSSGLNTEAFF
TRBD2,.,TRBV15,TRBJ2-1,TGTGCCACCAGCAGCGGACTAGCGGGAGTCAATGAGCAGTTCTTC,CATSSGLAGVNEQFF
TRBD1,few,TRBV5-1,TRBJ1-5,TGCGCCAGCAGCTTGGCGTCAGGGGGTAATCAGCCCCAGCATTTT,CASSLASGGNQPQHF
.,.,TRBV12-3/TRBV12-4,TRBJ2-5,TGTGCCAGCAGTACCCCCGGGACGGTGGCAGAGACCCAGTACTTC,CASSTPGTVAETQYF
.,.,TRBV9,TRBJ2-2,TGTGCCAGCAGCCGCGTAGGCGGAGTCCACACCGGGGAGCTGTTTTTT,CASSRVGGVHTGELFF
TRBD2,.,TRBV20-1,TRBJ2-7,TGCAGTGCTAGGGAACTAGCGGGAGGCAACGAGCAGTACTTC,CSARELAGGNEQYF
.,few,TRBV20-1,TRBJ2-7,TGCAGTGCGCGCCCGGGACACCGATACGAGCAGTACTTC,CSARPGHRYEQYF
.,.,TRBV29-1,TRBJ2-5,TGCAGCGTTGAAGGAGTGGAGACCCAGTACTTC,CSVEGVETQYF
.,.,TRBV7-3,TRBJ2-3,TGTGCCAGCACCAGAGGGGGATCAGATACGCAGTATTTT,CASTRGGSDTQYF
.,once,TRBV11-3,TRBJ2-1,TGTGCCAGCAGCCCTAGAAGTCTAGCCAATGAGCAGTTCTTC,CASSPRSLANEQFF
.,.,TRBV5-1,TRBJ1-4,TGCGCCAGCAGCACAGGATGGCTGAGTGAAAAACTGTTTTTT,CASSTGWLSEKLFF